Below are 8 T cell receptor beta chains sequenced from a single sample in a study of vaccination effects on CD4 cells after COVID-19. The data were produced by immunoSEQ multiplex PCR, yet TCRdb's version contains in-frame clones alone and is incomplete. In the table there are over 50,000 clones, more than 80% of which are singletons. These receptors are not linked to any known antigen. Expansion with viral peptide pools was applied to antigen-specific CD4+ T cells by the ViraFEST assay prior to sequencing. Between days 9 and 10 of culture, CD4+ T cells were separated out. This specimen was CD4+ T cells from PBMCs cultured with HCoV-229E spike peptides, taken before COVID-19 vaccination. The receptors stem from a human donor who received a COVID-19 vaccine.

V is TRBV5-5 and J is TRBJ2-7; unclear D gene. Germline loops: CDR1 SGHKS, CDR2 YYEKEE (reference sequence). Trimming shortened V by 2 bases and J by 4 bases, and 13 bases separated the two germline ends. This CDR3 is built from 14 residues. CDR3 sequence: CASSFSAGSYEQYV. DNA for the CDR3: TGTGCCAGCAGCTTTAGTGCAGGATCTTACGAGCAGTACGTC.

V usage is TRBV10-2 and J usage is TRBJ2-5; D perhaps matches TRBD1 (5 bases). The CDR3 extends over 14 amino acids. The ends were cut back, 3 bases at V and 5 bases at J, with 13 bases in the middle. Germline loops: CDR1 WSHSY, CDR2 SAAADI. This CDR3 is CASSDNRLGETQYF. The CDR3, as DNA: TGCGCCAGCAGTGACAACAGGCTGGGGGAGACCCAGTACTTC.

This rearrangement joins TRBV6-5 to TRBJ2-5; D is possibly TRBD2 (5 bases). CDR1 is MNHEY, CDR2 SVGAGI, per germline. The length of the CDR3 is 14 residues. Trimming removed 5 bases at V and 4 bases at J, with 14 bases between. This chain's CDR3 is CASSTPSRGETQYF. The CDR3 nucleotides are TGTGCCAGCAGTACCCCGAGTCGGGGAGAGACCCAGTACTTC.

The chain carries TRBV5-4 and TRBJ2-5; 8 nucleotides align to TRBD2. The CDR3 has 14 amino acids. Losses at the gene ends were 7 bases for V and 1 base for J; bases not matched to a gene: 6. The germline gives CDR1 SGHNT, CDR2 YYREEE (reference sequence). The CDR3 sequence: CASSTSGGQETQYF. The CDR3 DNA reads as TGTGCCAGCTCCACGAGCGGGGGCCAAGAGACCCAGTACTTC.

This sequence joins TRBV2 and TRBJ1-6; 7 positions agree with TRBD1. The germline gives CDR1 SNHLY, CDR2 FYNNEI. This CDR3 has 14 amino acids. V was pared by 6 bases and J by 10 bases, with 9 bases of the junction left unmatched. CDR3 amino acids: CASRADRVGSPLHF. The DNA of the CDR3 is TGTGCCAGCAGAGCAGACAGGGTCGGGTCACCCCTCCACTTT. The variable domain in full, completed from reference TRBV2 and TRBJ1-6, reads EPEVTQTPSHQVTQMGQEVILRCVPISNHLYFYWYRQILGQKVEFLVSFYNNEISEKSEIFDDQFSVERPDGSNFTLKIRSTKLEDSAMYFCASRADRVGSPLHFGNGTRLTVT.

V is TRBV7-2 and J is TRBJ2-1, with 11 bases matching TRBD2. The CDR3 contains 16 residues. Germline V CDR1 and CDR2: SGHTA, FQGNSA. The trim removed 5 bases at V and 10 bases at J, leaving 13 bases unmatched. The CDR3 bases are TGTGCCAGCAGCAAAGATAGCGGGGGGGCCTTCTTGGAGCAGTTCTTC. Translating gives CASSKDSGGAFLEQFF.

The chain recombines TRBV5-6 with TRBJ1-2; no firm D call. Germline V lookup: CDR1 SGHDT, CDR2 YYEEEE. The CDR3 is made up of 13 amino acids. V shed 0 bases and J shed 2 bases, with 5 bases lying between them. CDR3: CASSLEVNYGYTF. Written as DNA, the CDR3 is TGTGCCAGCAGCTTGGAGGTGAACTATGGCTACACCTTC. Drawing the rest from reference TRBV5-6 and TRBJ1-2, the complete variable domain is DAGVTQSPTHLIKTRGQQVTLRCSPKSGHDTVSWYQQALGQGPQFIFQYYEEEERQRGNFPDRFSGHQFPNYSSELNVNALLLGDSALYLCASSLEVNYGYTFGSGTRLTVV.

The chain is built from TRBV5-1 and TRBJ1-1; 7 bases line up with TRBD1. V shed 1 base and J 5 bases; nucleotides not matched to a gene: 5. CDR3 length equals 14 residues. Germline V lookup: CDR1 SGHRS, CDR2 YFSETQ. CDR3 in DNA: TGCGCCAGCAGCTTGAACAGGGGTGGTACTGAAGCTTTCTTT. Its protein is CASSLNRGGTEAFF.